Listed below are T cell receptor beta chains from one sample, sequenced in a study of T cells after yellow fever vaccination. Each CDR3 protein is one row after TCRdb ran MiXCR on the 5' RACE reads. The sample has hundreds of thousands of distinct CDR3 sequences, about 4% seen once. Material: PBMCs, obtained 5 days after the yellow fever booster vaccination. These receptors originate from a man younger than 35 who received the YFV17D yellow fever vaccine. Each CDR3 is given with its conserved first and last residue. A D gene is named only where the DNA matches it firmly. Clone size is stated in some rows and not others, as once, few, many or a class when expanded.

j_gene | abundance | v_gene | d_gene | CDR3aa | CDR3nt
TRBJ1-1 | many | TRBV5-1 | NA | CASRIRGAGNTEAFF | TGCGCCAGCCGAATCCGGGGGGCTGGAAACACTGAAGCTTTCTTT
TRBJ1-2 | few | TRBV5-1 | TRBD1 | CASSQRQGVRGYTF | TGCGCCAGCAGCCAAAGACAGGGGGTTCGGGGCTACACCTTC
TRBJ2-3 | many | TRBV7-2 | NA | CASSLNADTQYF | TGTGCCAGCAGCTTAAACGCGGATACGCAGTATTTT
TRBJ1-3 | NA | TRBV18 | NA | CASPRALFSGNTIYF | TGTGCCAGCCCAAGAGCGCTCTTCTCTGGAAACACCATATATTTT
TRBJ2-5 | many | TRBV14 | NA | CASSQDVLTQYF | TGTGCCAGCAGCCAAGACGTCTTGACCCAGTACTTC
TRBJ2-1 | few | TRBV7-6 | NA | CASSLLPQPEQFF | TGTGCCAGCAGCTTATTGCCCCAGCCAGAGCAGTTCTTC
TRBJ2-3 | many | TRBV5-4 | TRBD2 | CASSKPGLDDTDTQYF | TGTGCCAGCAGCAAGCCGGGACTAGATGACACAGATACGCAGTATTTT
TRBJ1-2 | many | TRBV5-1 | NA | CASSSGSFYGYTF | TGCGCCAGCAGCTCGGGTTCCTTCTATGGCTACACCTTC
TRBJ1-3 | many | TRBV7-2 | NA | CASSLGHAGDAGNTIYF | TGTGCCAGCAGCTTAGGGCACGCAGGGGATGCTGGAAACACCATATATTTT
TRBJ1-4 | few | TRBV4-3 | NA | CASSQDPQILGEKLFF | TGCGCCAGCAGCCAAGACCCCCAAATTCTGGGGGAAAAACTGTTTTTT
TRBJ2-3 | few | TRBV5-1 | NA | CASSLMDSTDTQYF | TGCGCCAGCAGCTTGATGGACAGCACAGATACGCAGTATTTT
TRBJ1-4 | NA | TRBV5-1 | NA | CASRRLAPGEKLFF | TGCGCCAGCAGGAGGCTAGCGCCGGGGGAAAAACTGTTTTTT
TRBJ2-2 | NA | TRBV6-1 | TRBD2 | CASRMRTSGGPNTGELFF | TGTGCCAGCAGGATGCGGACTAGCGGGGGGCCGAACACCGGGGAGCTGTTTTTT
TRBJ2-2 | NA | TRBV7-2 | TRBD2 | CASSLVAGGPGELFF | TGTGCCAGCAGCTTGGTGGCGGGGGGGCCCGGGGAGCTGTTTTTT
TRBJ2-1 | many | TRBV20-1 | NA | CSARVIWRMNEQFF | TGCAGTGCTAGAGTTATCTGGCGGATGAATGAGCAGTTCTTC
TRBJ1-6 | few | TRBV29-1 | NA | CSVEEEPGSPLHF | TGCAGCGTTGAAGAGGAGCCTGGGTCACCCCTCCACTTT
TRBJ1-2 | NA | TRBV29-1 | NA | CSVEVYRRGRYGYTF | TGCAGCGTTGAAGTATATAGGAGGGGGAGGTATGGCTACACCTTC
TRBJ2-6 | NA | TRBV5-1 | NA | CASSSLTGANVLTF | TGCGCCAGCTCCTCCTTGACTGGGGCCAACGTCCTGACTTTC
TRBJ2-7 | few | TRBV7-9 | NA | CASSLLTEVYEQYF | TGTGCCAGCAGCTTATTAACAGAGGTATACGAGCAGTACTTC
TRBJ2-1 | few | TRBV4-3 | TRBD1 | CASSLIGTGENEQFF | TGCGCCAGCAGCCTCATCGGGACAGGAGAAAATGAGCAGTTCTTC
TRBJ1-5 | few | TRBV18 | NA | CASSPRWGSNQPQHF | TGTGCCAGCTCACCGCGCTGGGGCAGCAATCAGCCCCAGCATTTT
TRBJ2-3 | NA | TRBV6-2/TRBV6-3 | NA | CASRDSGKRTDTQYF | TGTGCCAGCAGGGATTCGGGGAAGCGGACAGATACGCAGTATTTT
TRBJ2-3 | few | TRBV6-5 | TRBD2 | CASSYVAGDATDTQYF | TGTGCCAGCAGTTACGTGGCGGGGGACGCCACAGATACGCAGTATTTT
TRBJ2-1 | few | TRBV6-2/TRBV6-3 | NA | CASSLPSIYEQFF | TGTGCCAGCAGCCTACCTTCGATCTATGAGCAGTTCTTC
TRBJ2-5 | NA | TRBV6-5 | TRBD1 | CASSRPPTGMETQYF | TGTGCCAGCAGTCGACCCCCGACAGGGATGGAGACCCAGTACTTC
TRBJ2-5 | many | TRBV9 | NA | CASSVAGQETQYF | TGTGCCAGCAGCGTAGCCGGACAAGAGACCCAGTACTTC
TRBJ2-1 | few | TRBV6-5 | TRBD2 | CASRISGGAYNEQFF | TGTGCCAGCAGAATTAGCGGGGGGGCCTACAATGAGCAGTTCTTC
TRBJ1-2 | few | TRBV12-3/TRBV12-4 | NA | CASSSGRARGYTF | TGTGCCAGCAGTAGCGGTAGGGCCCGCGGCTACACCTTC
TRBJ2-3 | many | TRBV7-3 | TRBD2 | CASSLTGGFGDTQYF | TGTGCCAGCAGCTTAACGGGGGGGTTCGGAGATACGCAGTATTTT
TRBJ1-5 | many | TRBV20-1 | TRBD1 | CSANTGVGQPQHF | TGCAGTGCTAATACAGGGGTGGGTCAGCCCCAGCATTTT
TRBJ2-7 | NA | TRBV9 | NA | CASSVGFEYEQYF | TGTGCCAGCAGCGTAGGTTTTGAATACGAGCAGTACTTC
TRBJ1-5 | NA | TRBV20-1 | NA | CSARPYYSNQPQHF | TGCAGTGCTAGACCCTATTATAGCAATCAGCCCCAGCATTTT
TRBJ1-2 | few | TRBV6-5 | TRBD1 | CASSDREPYGYTF | TGTGCCAGCAGTGACAGGGAACCCTATGGCTACACCTTC
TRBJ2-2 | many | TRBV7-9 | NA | CASSFGGGGELFF | TGTGCCAGCAGTTTCGGCGGCGGCGGGGAGCTGTTTTTT
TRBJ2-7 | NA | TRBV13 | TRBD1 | CASSSGQGSLEQYF | TGTGCCAGCAGCTCGGGACAGGGGAGCCTCGAGCAGTACTTC
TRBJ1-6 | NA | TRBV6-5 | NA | CASSVAGDSPLHF | TGTGCCAGCAGCGTTGCAGGGGATTCACCCCTCCACTTT
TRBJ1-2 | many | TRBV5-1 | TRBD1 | CASSPNPGQATSNYGYTF | TGCGCCAGCAGCCCAAACCCCGGACAGGCTACCTCTAACTATGGCTACACCTTC
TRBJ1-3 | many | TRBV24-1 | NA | CATSDFRDNSGNTIYF | TGTGCCACCAGTGATTTCCGGGACAACTCTGGAAACACCATATATTTT
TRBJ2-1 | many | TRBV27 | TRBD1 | CASSPRQGPDHNEQFF | TGTGCCAGCAGCCCCAGACAGGGGCCGGATCACAATGAGCAGTTCTTC
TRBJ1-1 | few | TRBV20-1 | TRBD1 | CSPTQGLDTEAFF | TGCAGTCCTACACAGGGGCTGGACACTGAAGCTTTCTTT
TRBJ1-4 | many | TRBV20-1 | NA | CSAAQATNEKLFF | TGCAGTGCGGCACAGGCAACTAATGAAAAACTGTTTTTT